This is a list of T cell receptor beta chains from one sample in a study of beta chain features in type 1 diabetes. Using immunoSEQ multiplex PCR, the repertoire was profiled, and TCRdb retains in-frame clones only, with some absent. The table includes 130,000 to 150,000 clones, approximately 52% detected once. The sequenced material came from Tregs from blood. Every receptor here comes from a man in his late teens or twenties in good health. Both conserved end residues are part of each CDR3. Each record gives: D gene, J gene, V gene, CDR3 length, clone size, CDR3 protein, CDR3 DNA. A D gene is named only where the DNA matches it firmly. Not every row has a clone size; where given, it reads once, few, many or a size class.

>TRBD1|TRBJ1-2|TRBV5-1|13|.
CASSLTGDHGYTF
TGCGCCAGCAGCTTAACAGGGGACCATGGCTACACCTTC
>.|TRBJ1-4|TRBV7-2|18|.
CASSLGRGSLVTNEKLFF
TGTGCCAGCAGCTTAGGTCGGGGGAGTTTAGTAACTAATGAAAAACTGTTTTTT
>.|TRBJ1-4|TRBV7-9|15|few
CASSPRTPTNEKLFF
TGTGCCAGCAGCCCCAGGACACCAACTAATGAAAAACTGTTTTTT
>.|TRBJ2-7|TRBV19|14|.
CASSPQAIRYEQYF
TGTGCCAGTAGTCCACAGGCCATCCGATACGAGCAGTACTTC
>TRBD2|TRBJ2-3|TRBV7-2|14|few
CASSLSGGADTQYF
TGTGCCAGCAGCTTAAGCGGGGGGGCCGATACGCAGTATTTT
>.|TRBJ1-5|TRBV18|13|.
CASSPAGDQPQHF
TGTGCCAGCTCACCAGCAGGGGATCAGCCCCAGCATTTT
>TRBD2|TRBJ2-1|TRBV6-5|15|few
CASSLTSGGYNEQFF
TGTGCCAGCAGCCTTACTAGCGGGGGTTACAATGAGCAGTTCTTC
>.|TRBJ2-5|TRBV15|15|.
CATSRVRRRGETQYF
TGTGCCACCAGCAGAGTCCGCCGGCGAGGAGAGACCCAGTACTTC
>TRBD2|TRBJ2-7|TRBV11-2|11|.
CASREAYEQYF
TGTGCCAGCCGGGAGGCGTACGAGCAGTACTTC
>.|TRBJ2-1|TRBV28|15|few
CASSLLFRVRDEQFF
TGTGCCAGCAGTTTACTGTTTCGGGTGCGGGATGAGCAGTTCTTC
>TRBD2|TRBJ2-1|TRBV4-2|16|few
CASSQSAGGRYNEQFF
TGTGCCAGCAGCCAATCAGCGGGGGGCCGGTACAATGAGCAGTTCTTC
>TRBD1|TRBJ1-5|TRBV4-2|15|.
CASSQVSDRDQPQHF
TGTGCCAGCAGCCAAGTCTCGGACAGGGATCAGCCCCAGCATTTT
>.|TRBJ2-1|TRBV5-1|16|few
CASSYRVARAYNEQFF
TGCGCCAGCAGCTACAGGGTTGCCAGGGCTTACAATGAGCAGTTCTTC
>.|TRBJ1-4|TRBV10-3|17|.
CAISESAGEGTNEKLFF
TGTGCCATCAGTGAGTCGGCAGGGGAGGGGACTAATGAAAAACTGTTTTTT
>.|TRBJ1-1|TRBV29-1|15|.
CSVDIRASWDTEAFF
TGCAGCGTTGATATCAGGGCCTCCTGGGACACTGAAGCTTTCTTT
>.|TRBJ2-1|TRBV2|15|.
CASSESVFSTNEQFF
TGTGCCAGCAGTGAATCAGTTTTCTCCACCAATGAGCAGTTCTTC
>TRBD2|TRBJ2-1|TRBV9|17|.
CASSVNPTGGRYNEQFF
TGTGCCAGCAGCGTAAATCCGACGGGAGGGCGATACAATGAGCAGTTCTTC
>.|TRBJ2-7|TRBV7-3|15|.
CASSLYGGGTYEQYF
TGTGCCAGCAGCTTATACGGGGGAGGCACCTACGAGCAGTACTTC
>.|TRBJ1-2|TRBV5-4|15|.
CASSLGRRNNYGYTF
TGTGCCAGCAGCTTGGGTCGCAGGAATAACTATGGCTACACCTTC
>TRBD1|TRBJ1-1|TRBV9|18|few
CASSVGTGPPVMNTEAFF
TGTGCCAGCAGCGTCGGGACAGGTCCACCCGTTATGAACACTGAAGCTTTCTTT
>.|TRBJ2-2|TRBV7-9|13|few
CASSLTNTGELFF
TGTGCCAGCAGCCTTACGAACACCGGGGAGCTGTTTTTT
>.|TRBJ2-3|TRBV7-3|15|.
CASSLGLPYTDTQYF
TGTGCCAGCAGCTTAGGACTACCATACACAGATACGCAGTATTTT
>TRBD1|TRBJ1-6|TRBV19|15|.
CASSFSLGQNSPLHF
TGTGCCAGTAGTTTCTCCCTGGGACAGAATTCACCCCTCCACTTT
>.|TRBJ2-1|TRBV6-5|16|.
CASSYSRGRSYNEQFF
TGTGCCAGCAGTTACTCGCGGGGCCGCTCCTACAATGAGCAGTTCTTC
>TRBD1|TRBJ2-7|TRBV19|14|few
CASSADRDPYEQYF
TGTGCCAGTAGTGCGGACAGGGACCCCTACGAGCAGTACTTC
>TRBD2|TRBJ2-3|TRBV28|18|.
CASRNLLVLAASTDTQYF
TGTGCCAGCAGAAACCTCCTTGTCCTAGCGGCTAGCACAGATACGCAGTATTTT
>TRBD1|TRBJ1-3|TRBV30|13|.
CAYNRGSGNTIYF
TGTGCCTATAACAGGGGCTCTGGAAACACCATATATTTT
>.|TRBJ2-4|TRBV25-1|17|.
CASRHPHQGLTKNIQYF
TGTGCCAGCAGACATCCCCACCAGGGGTTAACCAAAAACATTCAGTACTTC